Here is one TCR beta chain with its context. Antigen specificity is unknown. This record belongs to a study of T cell responses to AZD1222 COVID-19 vaccine. The table came from immunoSEQ multiplex PCR; TCRdb's copy has only in-frame clones and leaves some out. The table has tens of thousands of clones, approximately 91% seen once. The study, taken as a whole, reports: Of the AZD1222 recipients, only 5 to 7 were seropositive at baseline.

Germline V gene sequence: CDR1 KGHSH, CDR2 LQKENI. The CDR3 has 15 residues. With V trimmed by 3 bases and J by 4 bases, 3 bases remained unmatched. This TCR derives from an adult in good health. The V call is TRBV18, the J call TRBJ1-5; 10 positions match TRBD1. The input for sequencing was peripheral blood, taken on day 0 of AZD1222 vaccination. CDR3 nucleotides: TGTGCCAGCTCACCCGACAGGGGGCTAAATCAGCCCCAGCATTTT. This translates into CASSPDRGLNQPQHF. Full variable domain (missing parts from reference TRBV18 and TRBJ1-5): NAGVMQNPRHLVRRRGQEARLRCSPMKGHSHVYWYRQLPEEGLKFMVYLQKENIIDESGMPKERFSAEFPKEGPSILRIQQVVRGDSAAYFCASSPDRGLNQPQHFGDGTRLSIL.